The 9 T cell receptor beta chains reported below all come from one sample, sequenced in a study of blood T cell repertoires in COVID-19. Here immunoSEQ multiplex PCR was the method, and the copy in TCRdb shows in-frame clones only, minus some. Among 120,000 to 150,000 clones listed, around nine tenths were seen once. The specimen sequenced was peripheral blood. These receptors all come from a human donor in a cohort sampled during active COVID-19.

The J gene is TRBJ2-1, the V gene TRBV7-9; a possible D gene is TRBD2 (5 bases). Germline loops: CDR1 SEHNR, CDR2 FQNEAQ (reference sequence). V was pared by 1 base and J by 0 bases, with 10 bases between. The CDR3 loop spans 16 amino acids. CDR3 in DNA: TGTGCCAGCAGCTTAGAGCGGCGGAGCTCCTACAATGAGCAGTTCTTC. It encodes CASSLERRSSYNEQFF.

Only a few counts were recorded for this clone. The V and J genes are TRBV27 and TRBJ1-5; 8 bases align to TRBD1. The CDR3 covers 14 residues. Trimming cost V 6 bases and J 4 bases; bases outside gene matches: 5. Per the germline V gene, CDR1 is MNHEY and CDR2 is SMNVEV (reference sequence). CDR3 in amino acids: CASSRTGLNQPQHF. The CDR3 nucleotides read TGTGCCAGCAGCCGGACAGGGTTGAATCAGCCCCAGCATTTT.

The V and J genes are TRBV5-1 and TRBJ2-1, with 9 bases that match TRBD1. V lost 0 bases to trimming and J lost 3 bases; unmatched junction nucleotides: 4. CDR3 length: 16 residues. The germline V gene encodes CDR1 SGHRS and CDR2 YFSETQ. The CDR3 coding sequence is TGCGCCAGCAGCTTGGAAGGGACAGGGTACTACAATGAGCAGTTCTTC. This gives the protein CASSLEGTGYYNEQFF.

V and J are TRBV5-6 and TRBJ2-2; 9 nucleotides agree with TRBD1. This CDR3 has 17 amino acids. Germline trimming cut 4 bases from V and 7 bases from J; bases unmatched to any gene: 14. Germline V gene data show CDR1 as SGHDT and CDR2 as YYEEEE. The CDR3 DNA reads TGTGCCAGCAGCCCCTACGTGAACAGGGGGCGCGTCGGGGAGCTGTTTTTT. Its protein is CASSPYVNRGRVGELFF.

The chain employs TRBV30 and TRBJ1-6; 7 bases line up with TRBD1. The CDR3 consists of 13 residues. The ends lost 4 bases at V and 13 bases at J; junction bases unmatched: 10. The germline V gene has CDR1 GTSNPN and CDR2 SVGIG (reference sequence). CDR3 coding DNA: TGTGCCTGGACCCGGGACAGCCGTTTGCCCCTCCACTTT. It translates to CAWTRDSRLPLHF.

The CDR3 loop reads CASSEYRGQGLDTQYF. The CDR3 DNA reads TGTGCCAGCAGTGAGTACAGGGGGCAGGGTTTGGATACGCAGTATTTT. This chain joins TRBV27 and TRBJ2-3, with TRBD1 matching over 9 bases. CDR1 and CDR2 from the germline V gene are MNHEY and SMNVEV (reference sequence). The J segment lost 6 bases and the V segment lost 5 bases, leaving 12 bases of the junction unmatched. The CDR3 sequence is 16 residues long.

The chain links TRBV29-1 to TRBJ2-3; D is perhaps TRBD2 (6 bases). Trimming cost V 7 bases and J 0 bases, with 14 bases left between them. This CDR3 has 14 residues. In germline, CDR1 is SQVTM, CDR2 ANQGSEA. CDR3 in DNA: TGCAGCGCCGTACGGGGGTCTAGCACAGATACGCAGTATTTT. Translated: CSAVRGSSTDTQYF.

The chain combines TRBV7-8 with TRBJ1-1; 8 bases match TRBD1. The germline gives CDR1 SGHVS, CDR2 FQNEAQ. The CDR3 length is 18 residues. Unmatched junction bases numbered 11, after V lost 1 base and J lost 1 base. CDR3 sequence: CASSLERGYRGSNTEAFF. The CDR3 nucleotides read TGTGCCAGCAGCTTAGAGAGGGGCTACAGGGGGTCGAACACTGAAGCTTTCTTT.

About this clone itself: One junction end does not reproduce the germline sequence, and a read error may be involved. The chain joins TRBV5-1 to TRBJ1-5; no clear D gene. Germline lookup yields CDR1 SGHRS and CDR2 YFSETQ. CDR3 length: 15 amino acids. This chain's CDR3 is CASRLGSNSNQPQHF. CDR3 nucleotide sequence: TGCGCCAGCAGGTTGGGCAGTAATAGCAATCAGCCCCAGCATTTT.